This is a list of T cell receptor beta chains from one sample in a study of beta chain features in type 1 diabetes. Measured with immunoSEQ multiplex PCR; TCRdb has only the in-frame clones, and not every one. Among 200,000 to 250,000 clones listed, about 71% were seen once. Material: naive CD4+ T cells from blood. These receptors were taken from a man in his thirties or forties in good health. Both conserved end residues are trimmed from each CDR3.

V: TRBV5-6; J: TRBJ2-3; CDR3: ASSWQNTDTQY
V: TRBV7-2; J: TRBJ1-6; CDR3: ASSLGQGSPLH
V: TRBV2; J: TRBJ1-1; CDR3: ASSEVF
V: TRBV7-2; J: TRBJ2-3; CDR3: ASTPRRLAGGGDTQY
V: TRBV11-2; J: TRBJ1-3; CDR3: ASSPAAGNTIY
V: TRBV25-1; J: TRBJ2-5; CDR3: ASSALSETQY
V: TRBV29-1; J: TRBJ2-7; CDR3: SVAAGSYEQY
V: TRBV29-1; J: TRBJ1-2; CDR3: SSEEQSYGYT
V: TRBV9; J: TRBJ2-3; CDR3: ASSRTVSSTDTQY
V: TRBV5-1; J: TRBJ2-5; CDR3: ASSLLAGDGETQY
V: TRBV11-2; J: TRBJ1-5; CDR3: ASSSLGFGNQPQH
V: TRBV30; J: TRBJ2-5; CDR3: AWSEETQY
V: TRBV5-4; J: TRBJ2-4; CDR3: ASSPGLRSKNIQY
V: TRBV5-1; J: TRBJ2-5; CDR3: ASSLEQVETQY
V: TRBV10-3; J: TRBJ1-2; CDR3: ATGEGAPGYT
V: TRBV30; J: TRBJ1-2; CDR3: AWRSKTGYYGYT
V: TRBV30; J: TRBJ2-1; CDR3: AWLGDRGHEQF
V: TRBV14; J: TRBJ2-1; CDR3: ASSQDVTGKQF
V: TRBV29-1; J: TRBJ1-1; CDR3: SVARGQDNTEAF
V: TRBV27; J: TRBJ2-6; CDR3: ASTPFSGANVLT
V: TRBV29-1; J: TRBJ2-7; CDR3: SVQSRVHGYEQY
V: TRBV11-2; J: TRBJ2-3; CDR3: ASSRLLFGEGGDTQY
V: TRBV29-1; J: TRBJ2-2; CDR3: SAFYRATGELF
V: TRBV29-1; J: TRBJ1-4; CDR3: SVLVNEKLF
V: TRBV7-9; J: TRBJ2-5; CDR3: ASSFGRGGETQY
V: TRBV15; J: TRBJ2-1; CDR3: ATSRDLRNDEQF
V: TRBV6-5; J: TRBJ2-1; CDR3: ASSYGTGRGEQF
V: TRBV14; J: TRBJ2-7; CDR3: ASSTGHLPLYEQY
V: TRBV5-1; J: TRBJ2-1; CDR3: ASSLDRGYEQF
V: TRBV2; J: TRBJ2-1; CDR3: ASSFPRRDEQF
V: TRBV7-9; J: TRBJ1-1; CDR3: ASSLARGVEAF
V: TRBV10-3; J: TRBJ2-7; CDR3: AIGDSYEQY
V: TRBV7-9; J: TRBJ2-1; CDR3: ASSLHSSDSYNEQF
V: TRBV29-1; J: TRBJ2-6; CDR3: SVPQGAGANVLT
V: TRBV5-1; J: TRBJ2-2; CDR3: ASSLDGTGELF
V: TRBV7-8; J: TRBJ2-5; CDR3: ASSLGGLATETQY
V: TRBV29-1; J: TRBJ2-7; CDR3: SVEVGGYQQY
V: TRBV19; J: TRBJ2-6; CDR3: ASIASGANVLT
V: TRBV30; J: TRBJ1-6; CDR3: AWSTGQGNSPLH
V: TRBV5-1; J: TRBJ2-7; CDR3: ASSPDRAYEQY
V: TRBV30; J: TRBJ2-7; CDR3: AWSGGQGYEQY
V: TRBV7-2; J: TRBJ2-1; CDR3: ASSLESGDHEQF
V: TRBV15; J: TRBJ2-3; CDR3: ATRFEDTQY
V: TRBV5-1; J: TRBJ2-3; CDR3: ASTAGMAGRGTDTQY
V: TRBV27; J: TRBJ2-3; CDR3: ASSLTVGTDTQY
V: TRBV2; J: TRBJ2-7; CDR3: ASREGQGLSYEQY
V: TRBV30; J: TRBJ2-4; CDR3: AWSDERANLAKNIQY
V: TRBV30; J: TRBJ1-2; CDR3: AWSTGAYGYT
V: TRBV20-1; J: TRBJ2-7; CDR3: SAARDEQY
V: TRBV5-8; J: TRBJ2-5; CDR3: ASSLDGTGAQETQY
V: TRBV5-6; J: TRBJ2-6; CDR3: ASSSRTTGANVLT
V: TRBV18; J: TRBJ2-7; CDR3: ASSLVGDYEQY
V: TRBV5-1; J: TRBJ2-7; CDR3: ASSLGGNSYEQY
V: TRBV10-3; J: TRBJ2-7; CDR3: AISDGYEQY
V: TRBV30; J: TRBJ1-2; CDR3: AWKAGENYGYT